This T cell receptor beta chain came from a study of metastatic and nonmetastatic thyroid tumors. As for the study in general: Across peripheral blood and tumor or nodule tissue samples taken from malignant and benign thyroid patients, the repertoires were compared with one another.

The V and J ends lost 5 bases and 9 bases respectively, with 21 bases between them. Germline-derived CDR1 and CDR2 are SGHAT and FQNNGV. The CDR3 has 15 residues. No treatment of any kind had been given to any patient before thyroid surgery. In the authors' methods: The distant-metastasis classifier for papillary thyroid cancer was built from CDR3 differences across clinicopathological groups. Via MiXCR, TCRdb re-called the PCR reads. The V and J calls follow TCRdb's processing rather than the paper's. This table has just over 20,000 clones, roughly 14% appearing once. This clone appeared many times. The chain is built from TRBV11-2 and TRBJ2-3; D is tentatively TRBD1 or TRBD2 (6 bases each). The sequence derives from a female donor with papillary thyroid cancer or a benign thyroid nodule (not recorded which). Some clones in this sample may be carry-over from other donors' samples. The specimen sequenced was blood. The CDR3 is CASSPKGGMLETQYF. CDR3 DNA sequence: TGTGCCAGCAGCCCTAAAGGGGGGATGTTGGAGACGCAGTATTTT.